This T cell receptor beta chain came from a study of cytomegalovirus exposure and HLA in healthy donors. The protocol was immunoSEQ multiplex PCR, while the TCRdb copy is restricted to in-frame clones and leaves out a portion. This sample yields some 70,000 clones, of which 95% to 97% are seen a single time; around 2.4% belongs to the top ten. The CDR3 covers 15 residues. Germline V gene data show CDR1 as MDHEN and CDR2 as SYDVKM. V was shortened by 3 bases and J by 0 bases, with 9 bases between the two germline ends. Sequencing used PBMCs. The clonotype originates from a man between 18 and 35 years old in good health and CMV-seronegative. The V call is TRBV28, the J call TRBJ2-1; D uncertain. The CDR3 sequence: CASSFLSSSYNEQFF. The CDR3 region has the DNA TGTGCCAGCAGTTTCCTGTCGAGCTCCTACAATGAGCAGTTCTTC.